There are a few counts of the clone carrying this T cell receptor beta chain. The data stem from a study of blood T cells in healthy people across ages. Donor samples were obtained from healthy Caucasian individuals from Russia, aged about 6 to 100. The authors drew around 11 milliliters of peripheral blood from each donor. V was shortened by 1 base and J by 0 bases, with 16 bases between the two germline ends. The CDR3 is made up of 17 amino acids. CDR1 is LGHNA, CDR2 YSLEER, per germline. Using a J-beta primer mix together with a sample-barcoded 5' primer, a second PCR was run for roughly 7 to 12 cycles. TCRdb processed the 5' RACE reads anew with MiXCR; each CDR3 protein has one entry. The table records 1,500,000 or so distinct CDR3 sequences, 59% of them present only once.

Sequenced input: blood. The V call is TRBV4-3, the J call TRBJ2-7; a possible D gene is TRBD2 (5 bases). The clonotype was recovered from a man between 18 and 35 years old in good health. The CDR3 spells CASSQALHDAGSYEQYF. In DNA, the CDR3 is TGCGCCAGCAGCCAAGCTCTTCACGACGCGGGCTCCTACGAGCAGTACTTC.